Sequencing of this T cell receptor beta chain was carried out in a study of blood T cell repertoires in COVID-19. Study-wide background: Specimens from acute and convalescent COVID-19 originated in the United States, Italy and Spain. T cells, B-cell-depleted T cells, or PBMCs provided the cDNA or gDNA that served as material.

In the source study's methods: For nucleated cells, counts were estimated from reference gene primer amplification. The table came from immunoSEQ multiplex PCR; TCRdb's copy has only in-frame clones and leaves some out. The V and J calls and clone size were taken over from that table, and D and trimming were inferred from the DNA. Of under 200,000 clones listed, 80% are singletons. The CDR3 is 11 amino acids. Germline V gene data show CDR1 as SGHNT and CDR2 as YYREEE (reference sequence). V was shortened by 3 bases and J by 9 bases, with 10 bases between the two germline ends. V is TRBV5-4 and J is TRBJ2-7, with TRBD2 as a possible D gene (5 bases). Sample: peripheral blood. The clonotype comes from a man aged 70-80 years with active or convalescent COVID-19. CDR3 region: CASSSRGLQYF. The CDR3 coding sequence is TGTGCCAGCAGCTCGCGAGGGTTGCAGTACTTC.